Below are 17 T cell receptor beta chains sequenced from a single sample in a study of T cell responses to AZD1222 COVID-19 vaccine. Assay: immunoSEQ multiplex PCR; the TCRdb copy retains only in-frame clones and omits some. The table has roughly 78,000 clones, about 82% seen once; the top ten hold 2.9%. The specimen was peripheral blood, collected on day 0 of AZD1222 vaccination. The receptors shown here come from an adult in good health.

This chain joins TRBV5-4 and TRBJ2-3; a weak D match, TRBD2 (5 bases). CDR3 length: 16 residues. From germline, CDR1 is SGHNT and CDR2 YYREEE (reference sequence). The V end was cut by 5 bases, the J end by 3 bases, with 19 bases between. In nucleotides, the CDR3 is TGTGCCAGCAGTTCCACTCGGGGAGCTAGTACAGATACGCAGTATTTT. Protein product: CASSSTRGASTDTQYF.

This chain joins TRBV3-1 (or the pseudogene TRBV3-2) and TRBJ1-3; D unresolved. With 0 bases removed from V and 4 bases from J, the gap between germline ends came to 10 bases. CDR3 length equals 15 residues. Germline V gene sequence: CDR1 LGHDT, CDR2 YNNKEL (reference sequence). CDR3 DNA: TGTGCCAGCAGCCAAGACATGGTGTCGGGAAACACCATATATTTT. It translates to CASSQDMVSGNTIYF.

This sequence joins TRBV7-9 and TRBJ2-7, with 8 bases lining up with TRBD2. Trimming at V came to 11 bases and at J to 0 bases, leaving 3 bases not matched to a gene. Looked up from germline, CDR1 is SEHNR and CDR2 is FQNEAQ (reference sequence). The CDR3 runs to 12 residues. DNA of the CDR3: TGTGCCGCGGGGGGACACTCCTACGAGCAGTACTTC. It codes for CAAGGHSYEQYF.

The table lists this clone with a count of one. This chain joins TRBV21-1 and TRBJ1-1. TRBV21-1 is labeled a pseudogene. The CDR3 covers 17 residues. The CDR3 sequence: CASSAYRSPWRGTEAFF. As DNA, the CDR3 is TGTGCCAGCAGCGCCTATCGGTCCCCTTGGCGGGGCACTGAAGCTTTCTTT.

This clone was counted a single time. The V gene is TRBV5-5, the J gene TRBJ2-7; D assignment may be TRBD1 or TRBD2 (6 bases each). Trimming removed 3 bases from V and 2 bases from J, with 12 bases in between. This CDR3 is 14 amino acids long. Germline V gene lookup returns CDR1 SGHKS and CDR2 YYEKEE (reference sequence). CDR3 sequence reads: CASSSMGGAYEQYF. Written as DNA, the CDR3 is TGTGCCAGCAGCTCGATGGGGGGCGCCTACGAGCAGTACTTC.

The gene calls are TRBV7-9 and TRBJ1-4; 7 positions agree with TRBD1. Germline CDR1 reads SEHNR; CDR2 reads FQNEAQ (reference sequence). V lost 5 bases to trimming and J lost 4 bases; unmatched junction nucleotides: 4. The CDR3 contains 14 residues. This chain's CDR3 is CASSRDRNNEKLFF. In DNA, the CDR3 is TGTGCCAGCAGCCGGGACAGAAATAATGAAAAACTGTTTTTT.

The chain recombines TRBV7-3 with TRBJ1-2; the D is unclear. V was pared by 4 bases and J by 4 bases, with 16 bases between. This CDR3 has 15 amino acids. CDR1 is SGHTA, CDR2 FQGTGA, per germline. The CDR3 DNA is TGTGCCAGCAGCTCGTCTGCGACAAGACTCTATGGCTACACCTTC. Residues: CASSSSATRLYGYTF.

The rearrangement joins TRBV19 to TRBJ1-5, with 7 bases aligning to TRBD1. Germline-derived CDR1 and CDR2 are LNHDA and SQIVND (reference sequence). The CDR3 has 17 residues. V dropped 0 bases and J dropped 5; count of bases not matched to a gene: 10. CDR3 sequence: CASSIDLGRGFDQPQHF. CDR3 coding DNA: TGTGCCAGTAGTATAGATCTTGGCAGGGGGTTCGATCAGCCCCAGCATTTT.

The chain joins TRBV7-9 to TRBJ2-1; weak D call: TRBD2 (5 bases). V was cut by 5 bases and J by 3 bases, with 8 bases left in between. The CDR3 is made up of 13 amino acids. Germline V CDR1 and CDR2: SEHNR, FQNEAQ (reference sequence). The CDR3 region has the DNA TGTGCCAGCAGCCGGCGGGTCTACAATGAGCAGTTCTTC. It codes for CASSRRVYNEQFF.

The table lists this clone with a count of one. The chain couples TRBV7-2 to TRBJ2-6; D uncertain. This CDR3 is built from 17 residues. Germline assignment: CDR1 SGHTA and CDR2 FQGNSA. Trimming stripped 0 bases from V and 8 bases from J, with 17 bases between. The CDR3 protein is CASSLAEVGFLSNVLTF. DNA for the CDR3: TGTGCCAGCAGCTTAGCTGAAGTGGGGTTCCTTTCCAACGTCCTGACTTTC.

Sample share makes this clone medium-sized (0.01 to 0.1%). This chain connects TRBV7-2 to TRBJ2-2; 12 positions agree with TRBD2. This CDR3 is built from 18 residues. CDR1 is SGHTA and CDR2 is FQGNSA in the germline V gene. With V trimmed by 3 bases and J by 4 bases, 9 bases remained unmatched. CDR3 sequence: CASSLTSGSILSTGELFF. CDR3 in DNA: TGTGCCAGCAGCTTGACTAGCGGGAGCATCCTGAGCACCGGGGAGCTGTTTTTT.

The chain links TRBV7-9 to TRBJ2-7, with TRBD2 identical over 10 bases. Germline values: CDR1 SEHNR, CDR2 FQNEAQ (reference sequence). With 1 base clipped from V and 6 bases from J, the junction kept 6 bases outside the gene matches. The CDR3 length is 15 residues. The CDR3 DNA follows: TGTGCCAGCAGCTTAGTAAGCGGGAGGGTCGGCGAGCAGTACTTC. This codes for CASSLVSGRVGEQYF.

The J gene is TRBJ1-6, the V gene TRBV9; no clear D gene. V lost 4 bases, J lost 2 bases, and 19 bases lay in between. This CDR3 region has 18 residues. Germline V gene sequence: CDR1 SGDLS, CDR2 YYNGEE. CDR3 nucleotides: TGTGCCAGCAGCTCCGAAGGGAACGGACCGACCTATAATTCACCCCTCCACTTT. Translated: CASSSEGNGPTYNSPLHF. Filled out from reference TRBV9 and TRBJ1-6, the complete variable domain reads DSGVTQTPKHLITATGQRVTLRCSPRSGDLSVYWYQQSLDQGLQFLIQYYNGEERAKGNILERFSAQQFPDLHSELNLSSLELGDSALYFCASSSEGNGPTYNSPLHFGNGTRLTVT.

CDR3 DNA sequence: TGTGCCTGGAGCGTTAGGACAGGGAGAAGGATTAACTATGGCTACACCTTC. Its protein is CAWSVRTGRRINYGYTF. The chain uses TRBV30 and TRBJ1-2; 8 nucleotides line up with TRBD1. V lost 3 bases, J lost 1 base, and 13 bases stayed unmatched. The CDR3 contains 17 residues. The V gene's germline CDR1 is GTSNPN and CDR2 SVGIG (reference sequence).

The V call is TRBV4-1, the J call TRBJ2-7; D is unclear. This CDR3 comprises 15 residues. Per germline, CDR1 MGHRA and CDR2 YSYEKL. V was cut by 4 bases and J by 2 bases, with 15 bases left in between. For the CDR3, the DNA is TGCGCCAGCAGCCCGGGCGAGGAATCTACCTACGAGCAGTACTTC. Amino acids: CASSPGEESTYEQYF.

This chain links TRBV10-3 with TRBJ2-1, with 14 bases lining up with TRBD2. Germline CDR1 ENHRY, CDR2 SYGVKD. V was pared by 10 bases and J by 7 bases, with 12 bases of the junction left unmatched. The CDR3 runs to 16 residues. The CDR3 nucleotides read TGTGCCACCAGGGGAACCGGACTAGCGGGAGGAAATGAGCAGTTCTTC. As protein: CATRGTGLAGGNEQFF.

A word on this clone: Within the sample, other DNA sequences also encode this same CDR3. This sequence joins TRBV12-3 or TRBV12-4 and TRBJ1-1; D unclear. V was shortened by 0 bases and J by 1 base, with 3 bases between the two germline ends. CDR3 length equals 13 residues. CDR3 in amino acids: CASSLAGNTEAFF. The CDR3, as DNA: TGTGCCAGCAGTTTAGCAGGGAACACTGAAGCTTTCTTT.